This T cell receptor beta chain is drawn from a study of cytomegalovirus exposure and HLA in healthy donors. General study points: Cytomegalovirus-associated TCR beta chains were listed, numbering 150 to 200. One later analysis, an examination of the 120 validation repertoires, found that first-cohort TCR clusters tended to co-occur in them.

Trimming took 1 base from V and 3 from J, leaving 15 bases between them. The CDR3 runs 16 residues. The V gene's germline CDR1 is MGHRA and CDR2 YSYEKL. Clones were sequenced by immunoSEQ multiplex PCR, and TCRdb holds only the in-frame ones, with some missing. This table has around 71,000 clones, about 94% appearing once. Of note for this clone: Its antigen is currently unknown.

This TCR was sampled from a man younger than 35 in good health and CMV-seropositive. What was sequenced was PBMCs. The rearrangement links TRBV4-1 to TRBJ1-1, with D hard to call. CDR3 sequence reads: CASSQAGRAGDTEAFF. The CDR3 coding sequence is TGCGCCAGCAGCCAAGCCGGACGGGCCGGGGACACTGAAGCTTTCTTT.